This entry lists 14 T cell receptor beta chains sequenced from one sample in a study of regulatory T cells in long-lasting Graves disease. Stated time point: newly diagnosed GD, antithyroid drugs for less than 3 months. Following extraction of RNA from PBMCs, that RNA was used to make the TCR library. Construction of the TCR beta libraries employed iRepertoire HTBI primers in conjunction with Arm-PCR of CDR3 regions. TCRdb ran MiXCR on the multiplex PCR reads and lists one entry per CDR3 protein. The sample yields hundreds of thousands of distinct CDR3 sequences, approximately 15% seen once. The same data also went into a second study, on T cells in Graves' hyperthyroidism and ophthalmopathy.

The sequenced sample was peripheral blood mononuclear cells (PBMCs), obtained at new diagnosis, from a patient treated with antithyroid drugs. The source is a woman aged 25 to 39 with Graves disease.

This clonotype was detected ten times or more. This sequence joins TRBV12-3 or TRBV12-4 and TRBJ2-1, with 8 bases fitting TRBD2. V shed 4 bases and J 5 bases; nucleotides not matched to a gene: 4. The CDR3 has 14 residues. The CDR3 nucleotides are TGTGCCAGCAGTTGGGCGGGAGGAAACAATGAGCAGTTCTTC. Translation: CASSWAGGNNEQFF.

V is TRBV30 and J is TRBJ1-2, with TRBD1 as a possible D gene (5 bases). V shed 7 bases and J shed 0 bases, with 12 bases lying between them. CDR1 is GTSNPN, CDR2 SVGIG, per germline (reference sequence). CDR3 length: 13 amino acids. The CDR3 DNA is TGTGCCTCACAACCGACAGCTAACTATGGCTACACCTTC. Translated, it gives CASQPTANYGYTF. Full variable domain (outside the CDR3, taken from reference TRBV30 and TRBJ1-2): SQTIHQWPATLVQPVGSPLSLECTVEGTSNPNLYWYRQAAGRGLQLLFYSVGIGQISSEVPQNLSASRPQDRQFILSSKKLLLSDSGFYLCASQPTANYGYTFGSGTRLTVV.

This clonotype has ten or more counts. The genes are TRBV20-1 and TRBJ2-3; no clear D. Germline V gene lookup returns CDR1 DFQATT and CDR2 SNEGSKA (reference sequence). The CDR3 has 15 amino acids. Trimming removed 6 bases at V and 1 base at J, with 17 bases between. The CDR3 is CSARDWQRGTDTQYF. The CDR3 DNA reads as TGCAGTGCGCGTGATTGGCAAAGGGGCACAGATACGCAGTATTTT.

V is TRBV7-3 and J is TRBJ2-7, with D possibly being TRBD1 (6 bases). CDR1 is SGHTA, CDR2 FQGTGA, per germline. This CDR3 comprises 15 residues. The V end was cut by 0 bases, the J end by 4 bases, with 13 bases between. Here the CDR3 reads CASSLTSTGKYEQYF. The CDR3 DNA sequence: TGTGCCAGCAGCTTAACGTCGACAGGAAAGTACGAGCAGTACTTC.

This chain links TRBV10-3 with TRBJ1-2; 7 nucleotides agree with TRBD1. The CDR3 is 14 amino acids. V trimming: 6 bases; J trimming: 2 bases; junction bases outside the gene matches: 6. Germline V gene lookup returns CDR1 ENHRY and CDR2 SYGVKD. CDR3 sequence: CAIRKQGINYGYTF. The CDR3 DNA is TGTGCCATCAGAAAACAGGGGATCAACTATGGCTACACCTTC.

This clonotype was observed a handful of times. The chain recombines TRBV25-1 with TRBJ2-1; no firm D call. The CDR3 has 12 amino acids. V was shortened by 8 bases and J by 6 bases, with 11 bases between the two germline ends. Germline values: CDR1 MGHDK, CDR2 SYGVNS. The CDR3 DNA reads TGTGCCAGCCTGGGTTTGCCCAATGAGCAGTTCTTC. Its protein product is CASLGLPNEQFF.

V is TRBV11-3 and J is TRBJ2-2; D not certain. The CDR3 covers 13 residues. V was trimmed by 2 bases and J by 6 bases, leaving 7 bases between them. From germline, CDR1 is SGHNT and CDR2 YENEEA. The CDR3 reads CASSLYKAGELFF. The CDR3 DNA is TGTGCCAGCAGCTTATACAAGGCCGGGGAGCTGTTTTTT.

The CDR3 bases are TGCGCCAGCAGCTACCCAGGGTTTTTGGACACCGGGGAGCTGTTTTTT. It translates to CASSYPGFLDTGELFF. This rearrangement joins TRBV4-1 to TRBJ2-2, with D possibly matching TRBD1 (5 bases). The germline V and J ends were trimmed by 5 bases and 3 bases, with 16 bases remaining between them. Germline lookup yields CDR1 MGHRA and CDR2 YSYEKL. This CDR3 comprises 16 residues.

This clonotype was recorded many times. The chain joins TRBV11-2 to TRBJ2-7; D not resolved. This CDR3 comprises 13 residues. V was clipped by 2 bases and J by 6 bases, with 11 bases between them. From germline, CDR1 is SGHAT and CDR2 FQNNGV. The CDR3 sequence is CASSLTSLSEQYF. The CDR3, as DNA: TGTGCCAGCAGCTTAACCAGTCTCTCCGAGCAGTACTTC. Drawing the rest from reference TRBV11-2 and TRBJ2-7, the complete variable domain is EAGVAQSPRYKIIEKRQSVAFWCNPISGHATLYWYQQILGQGPKLLIQFQNNGVVDDSQLPKDRFSAERLKGVDSTLKIQPAKLEDSAVYLCASSLTSLSEQYFGPGTRLTVT.

The sample holds a few counts of this clonotype. J is TRBJ1-1 and V is TRBV20-1; 8 positions agree with TRBD1. Trimming cost V 3 bases and J 1 base; bases outside gene matches: 4. CDR3 size: 14 residues. The germline V gene encodes CDR1 DFQATT and CDR2 SNEGSKA (reference sequence). CDR3 sequence: CSARMTGANTEAFF. CDR3 nucleotides: TGCAGTGCTAGGATGACAGGGGCGAACACTGAAGCTTTCTTT.

This clonotype has a count of ten or more. The genes are TRBV2 and TRBJ1-1; possibly TRBD1 for D (6 bases). The V and J ends lost 6 bases and 12 bases respectively, with 20 bases between them. The germline gives CDR1 SNHLY, CDR2 FYNNEI. The CDR3 loop spans 13 amino acids. The CDR3, as DNA: TGTGCCAGCAGGTATCGGTCAGGGGTGGCAACTTTCTTT. This encodes CASRYRSGVATFF.

This clonotype has at least ten counts. The chain couples TRBV29-1 to TRBJ2-7; 9 bases are a match to TRBD1. Germline trimming cut 6 bases from V and 4 bases from J; bases unmatched to any gene: 10. This CDR3 has 14 residues. Germline CDR1 SQVTM, CDR2 ANQGSEA. Written as DNA, the CDR3 is TGCAGCGTGAAGCCGGGACAGGGAGATTACGAGCAGTACTTC. Translation gives CSVKPGQGDYEQYF.

This clonotype was detected only a few times. This sequence joins TRBV9 and TRBJ2-5; TRBD2 agrees at 15 bases. CDR1 is SGDLS, CDR2 YYNGEE, per germline. The CDR3 sequence is 17 residues long. V lost 3 bases, J lost 4 bases, and 7 bases stayed unmatched. Here the CDR3 reads CASSAGTSGRLGETQYF. The CDR3 DNA reads as TGTGCCAGCAGCGCCGGGACTAGCGGGAGGCTGGGAGAGACCCAGTACTTC. Full variable domain (missing parts from reference TRBV9 and TRBJ2-5): DSGVTQTPKHLITATGQRVTLRCSPRSGDLSVYWYQQSLDQGLQFLIQYYNGEERAKGNILERFSAQQFPDLHSELNLSSLELGDSALYFCASSAGTSGRLGETQYFGPGTRLLVL.

The rearrangement links TRBV6-2 or TRBV6-3 to TRBJ2-1; 8 bases match TRBD1. The CDR3 is made up of 14 amino acids. Germline assignment: CDR1 MNHEY and CDR2 SVGEGT. Unmatched junction bases numbered 14, after V lost 9 bases and J lost 10 bases. In nucleotides, the CDR3 is TGTGCCAGTGGGGTGGGGCAGGGGGCCGGGGAGCAGTTCTTC. It encodes CASGVGQGAGEQFF.